The present T cell receptor (beta chain) was sequenced within a study of monozygotic twins with inflammatory bowel disease. Details on this clonotype: Its antigen is as yet unknown.

The CDR3 sequence is 14 residues long. Germline-derived CDR1 and CDR2 are SQVTM and ANQGSEA. Whole-blood RNA isolation (total RNA) proceeded without T cell sorting. UMIs incorporating a 6-nucleotide sample barcode were appended by means of template switching. cDNA encoding TCRalpha and TCRbeta underwent two nested PCRs of approximately 16 and 10 cycles, each of which was followed by bead purification. TCRdb reprocessed the 5' RACE reads and reports one entry per CDR3 protein, with no DNA. Recorded for this sample: about 380,000 distinct CDR3 sequences. The study, taken as a whole, reports: The co-twins with IBD showed lower TCRbeta diversity (inverse Simpson) than their healthy siblings.

The chain joins TRBV29-1 to TRBJ2-5; the TCRdb D gene call, TRBD2, has no DNA to confirm it. The source material was blood. This clonotype was obtained from a human donor with ulcerative colitis or Crohn's disease, or a healthy co-twin of an affected twin (not recorded which). This CDR3 reads CSVAGTSGQETQYF. Together with reference TRBV29-1 and TRBJ2-5, the CDR3 gives the full variable domain: SAVISQKPSRDICQRGTSLTIQCQVDSQVTMMFWYRQQPGQSLTLIATANQGSEATYESGFVIDKFPISRPNLTFSTLTVSNMSPEDSSIYLCSVAGTSGQETQYFGPGTRLLVL.